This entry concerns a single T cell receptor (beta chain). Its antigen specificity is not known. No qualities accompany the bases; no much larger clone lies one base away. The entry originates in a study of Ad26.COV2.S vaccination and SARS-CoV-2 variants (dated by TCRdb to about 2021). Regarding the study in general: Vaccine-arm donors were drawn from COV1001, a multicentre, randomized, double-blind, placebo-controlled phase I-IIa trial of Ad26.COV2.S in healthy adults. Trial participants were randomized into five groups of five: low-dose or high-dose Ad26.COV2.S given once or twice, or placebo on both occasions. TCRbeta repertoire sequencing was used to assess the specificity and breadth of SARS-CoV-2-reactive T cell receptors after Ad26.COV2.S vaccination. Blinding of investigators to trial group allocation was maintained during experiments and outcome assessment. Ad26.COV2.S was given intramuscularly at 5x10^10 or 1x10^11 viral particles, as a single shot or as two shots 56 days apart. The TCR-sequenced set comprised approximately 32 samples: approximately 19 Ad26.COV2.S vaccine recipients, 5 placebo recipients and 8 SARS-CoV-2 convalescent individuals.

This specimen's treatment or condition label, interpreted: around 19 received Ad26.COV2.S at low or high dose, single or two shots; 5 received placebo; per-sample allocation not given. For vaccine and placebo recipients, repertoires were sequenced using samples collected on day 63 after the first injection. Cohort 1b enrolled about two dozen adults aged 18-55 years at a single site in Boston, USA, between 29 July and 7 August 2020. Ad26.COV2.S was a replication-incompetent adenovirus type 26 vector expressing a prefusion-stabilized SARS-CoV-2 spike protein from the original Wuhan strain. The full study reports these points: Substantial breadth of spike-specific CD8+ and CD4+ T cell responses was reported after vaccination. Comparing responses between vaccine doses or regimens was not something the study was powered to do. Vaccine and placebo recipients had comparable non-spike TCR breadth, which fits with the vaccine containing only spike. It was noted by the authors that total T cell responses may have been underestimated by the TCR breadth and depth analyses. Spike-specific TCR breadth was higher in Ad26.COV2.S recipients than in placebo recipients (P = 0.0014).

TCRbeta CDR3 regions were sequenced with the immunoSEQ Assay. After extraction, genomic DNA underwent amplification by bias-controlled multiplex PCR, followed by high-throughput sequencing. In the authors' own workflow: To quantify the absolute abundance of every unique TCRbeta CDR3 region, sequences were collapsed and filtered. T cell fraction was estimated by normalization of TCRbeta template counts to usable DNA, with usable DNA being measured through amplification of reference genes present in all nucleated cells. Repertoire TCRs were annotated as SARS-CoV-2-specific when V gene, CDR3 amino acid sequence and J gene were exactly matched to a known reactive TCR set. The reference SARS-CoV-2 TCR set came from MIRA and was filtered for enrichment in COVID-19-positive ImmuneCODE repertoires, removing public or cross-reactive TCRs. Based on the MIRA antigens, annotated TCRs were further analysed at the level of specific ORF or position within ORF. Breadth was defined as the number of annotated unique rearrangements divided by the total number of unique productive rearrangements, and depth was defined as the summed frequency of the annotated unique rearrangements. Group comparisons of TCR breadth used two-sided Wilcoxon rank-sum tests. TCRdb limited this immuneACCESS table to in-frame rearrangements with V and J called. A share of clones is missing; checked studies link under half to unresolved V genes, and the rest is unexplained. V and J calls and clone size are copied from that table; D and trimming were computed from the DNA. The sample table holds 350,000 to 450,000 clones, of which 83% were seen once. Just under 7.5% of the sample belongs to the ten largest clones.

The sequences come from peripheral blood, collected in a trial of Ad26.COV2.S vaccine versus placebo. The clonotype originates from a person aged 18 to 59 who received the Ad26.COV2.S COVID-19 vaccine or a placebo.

The DNA is TGCGCCAGCAGCCAAGACCGAGTCGGGAATACACCGCCCAGGGAGCTGTTTTTT. Translated, it reads CASSQDRVGNTPPRELFF. The V and J genes are TRBV4-3 and TRBJ2-2; the D region possibly corresponds to TRBD2 (5 bases align). The CDR3 goes from the cysteine to the phenylalanine over 18 residues. The only DNA kept is the CDR3, 54 bases in frame from the first base. CDR1 LGHNA and CDR2 YSLEER were looked up in the germline V gene. V loses 0 bases of germline sequence and J loses 9 bases, and the interval between the two ends is 23 bases.